This T cell receptor beta chain was obtained from a study of early stage breast cancer tumors. In the study overall: Each sample averaged roughly 9.6-fold read coverage. Findings and limits, study-wide: Comparing each tissue with blood distinguished tumor from normal in most of the 16 patients. Commonly generated sequences made up most enriched TCRB sequences shared between patients. Tumors had roughly 2.3-fold higher T cell density and higher clonality than adjacent normal breast tissue.

V was trimmed by 0 bases and J by 0 bases, leaving 8 bases between them. CDR3 length: 15 amino acids. Germline loops: CDR1 SGHDN, CDR2 FVKESK. The table came from immunoSEQ multiplex PCR; TCRdb's copy has only in-frame clones and leaves some out. The top ten clones hold around 3.4% of a sample with just over 50,000 clones, just under 80% of them seen once. Details on this clone: The antigen remains unidentified.

Sequenced material: blood. The TCR sequence derives from a person aged 35 to 50 with breast cancer. J is TRBJ1-2 and V is TRBV14; D unresolved. Here the CDR3 DNA reads TGTGCCAGCAGCCAAGAAGCAGCTTCTAACTATGGCTACACCTTC. Amino acid sequence: CASSQEAASNYGYTF.